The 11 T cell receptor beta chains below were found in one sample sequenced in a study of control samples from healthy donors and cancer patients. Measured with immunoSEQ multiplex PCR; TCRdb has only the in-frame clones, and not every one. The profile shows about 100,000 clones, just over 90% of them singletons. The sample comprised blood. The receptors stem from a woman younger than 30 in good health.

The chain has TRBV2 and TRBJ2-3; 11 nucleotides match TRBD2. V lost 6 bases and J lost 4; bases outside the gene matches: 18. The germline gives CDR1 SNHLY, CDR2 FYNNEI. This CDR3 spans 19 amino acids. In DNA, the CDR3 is TGTGCCAGCAGCACGCCTAGCGGGAGGACCACCCTTCGCGCAGATACGCAGTATTTT. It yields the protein CASSTPSGRTTLRADTQYF. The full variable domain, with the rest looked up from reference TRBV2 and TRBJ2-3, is EPEVTQTPSHQVTQMGQEVILRCVPISNHLYFYWYRQILGQKVEFLVSFYNNEISEKSEIFDDQFSVERPDGSNFTLKIRSTKLEDSAMYFCASSTPSGRTTLRADTQYFGPGTRLTVL.

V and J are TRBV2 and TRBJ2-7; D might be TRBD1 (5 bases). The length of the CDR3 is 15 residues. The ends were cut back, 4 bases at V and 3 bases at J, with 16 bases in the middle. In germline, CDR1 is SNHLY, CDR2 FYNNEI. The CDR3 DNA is TGTGCCAGCAGTGCAGTGGCGTCAGGGCTCTACGAGCAGTACTTC. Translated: CASSAVASGLYEQYF.

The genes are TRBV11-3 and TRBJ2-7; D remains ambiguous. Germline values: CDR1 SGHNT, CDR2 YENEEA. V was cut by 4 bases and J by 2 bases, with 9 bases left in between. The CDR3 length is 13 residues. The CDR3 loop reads CASSSGTAYEQYF. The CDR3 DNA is TGTGCCAGCAGCTCGGGCACCGCCTACGAGCAGTACTTC.

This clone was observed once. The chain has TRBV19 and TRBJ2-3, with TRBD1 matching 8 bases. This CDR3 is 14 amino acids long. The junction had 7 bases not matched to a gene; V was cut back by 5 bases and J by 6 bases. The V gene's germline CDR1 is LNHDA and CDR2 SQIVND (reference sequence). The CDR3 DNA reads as TGTGCCAGTAGTTCAGGGACAGGCCGTGATACGCAGTATTTT. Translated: CASSSGTGRDTQYF.

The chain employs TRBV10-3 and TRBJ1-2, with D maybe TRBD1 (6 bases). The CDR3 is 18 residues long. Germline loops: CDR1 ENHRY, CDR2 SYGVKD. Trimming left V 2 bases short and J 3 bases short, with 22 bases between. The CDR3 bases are TGTGCCATCAGTGAGCCAAATAATAAACAGGGCTCCTACTATGGCTACACCTTC. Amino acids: CAISEPNNKQGSYYGYTF.

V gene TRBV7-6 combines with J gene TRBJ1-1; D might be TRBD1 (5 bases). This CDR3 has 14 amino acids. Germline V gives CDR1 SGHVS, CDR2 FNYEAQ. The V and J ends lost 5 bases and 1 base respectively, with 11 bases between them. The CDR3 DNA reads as TGTGCCAGCAGCCCCGGGGCCCGGAACACTGAAGCTTTCTTT. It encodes CASSPGARNTEAFF.

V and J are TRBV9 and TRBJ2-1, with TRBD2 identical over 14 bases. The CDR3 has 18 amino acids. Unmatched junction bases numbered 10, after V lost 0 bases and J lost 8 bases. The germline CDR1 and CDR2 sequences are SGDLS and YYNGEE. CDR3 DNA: TGTGCCAGCAGCGTAGAGGGGGGACTAGCGGGAGTCAGGGATGAGCAGTTCTTC. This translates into CASSVEGGLAGVRDEQFF.

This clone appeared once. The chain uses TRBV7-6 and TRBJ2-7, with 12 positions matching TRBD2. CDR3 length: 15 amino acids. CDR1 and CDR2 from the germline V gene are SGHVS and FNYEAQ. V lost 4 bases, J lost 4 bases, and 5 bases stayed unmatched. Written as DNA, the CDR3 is TGTGCCAGCAGCTCGGGACTAGCGGGTTTATACGAGCAGTACTTC. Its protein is CASSSGLAGLYEQYF.

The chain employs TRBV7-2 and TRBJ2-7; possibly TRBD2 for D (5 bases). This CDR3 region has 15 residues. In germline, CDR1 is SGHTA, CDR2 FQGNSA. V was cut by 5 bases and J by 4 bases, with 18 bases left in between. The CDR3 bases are TGTGCCAGCAGCCTAGGGTCGGAACGAGGGTACGAGCAGTACTTC. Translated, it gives CASSLGSERGYEQYF.

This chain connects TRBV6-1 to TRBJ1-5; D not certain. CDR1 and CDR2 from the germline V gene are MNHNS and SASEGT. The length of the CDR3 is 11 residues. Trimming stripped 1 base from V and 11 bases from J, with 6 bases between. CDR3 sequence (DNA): TGTGCCAGCAGTGAAGTTTCAGCCCAGCATTTT. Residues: CASSEVSAQHF.

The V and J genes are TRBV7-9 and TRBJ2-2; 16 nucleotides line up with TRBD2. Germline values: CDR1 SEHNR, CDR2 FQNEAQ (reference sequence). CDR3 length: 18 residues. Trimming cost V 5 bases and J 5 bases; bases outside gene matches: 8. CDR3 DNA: TGTGCCAGCAGCGACGCCGGGACTAGCGGGGGGGCTACCGGGGAGCTGTTTTTT. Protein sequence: CASSDAGTSGGATGELFF.